Shown below are 25 T cell receptor beta chains from a single sample sequenced in a study of regulatory T cells in long-lasting Graves disease. Building of the TCR beta libraries involved iRepertoire HTBI primers and Arm-PCR of CDR3 regions. TCRdb itself ran the multiplex PCR reads through MiXCR, one entry per CDR3 protein. The table shows about 540,000 distinct CDR3 sequences, with roughly 13% occurring only once. Time point of the sample: newly diagnosed GD, antithyroid drugs for less than 3 months. From RNA extracted from PBMCs, the TCR library was made. The sample also formed part of further work on T cells in Graves' hyperthyroidism and ophthalmopathy.

The sequencing here drew on peripheral blood mononuclear cells (PBMCs), taken at new diagnosis, from a patient treated with antithyroid drugs. These TCRs come from a man aged 25 to 45 with Graves disease.

This clonotype was counted ten times or more. At one end, the junction sequence differs from germline, possibly due to a read error. The rearrangement joins TRBV29-1 to TRBJ2-5; D gene unclear. Germline V gene data show CDR1 as SQVTM and CDR2 as ANQGSEA. CDR3 length equals 13 residues. The CDR3 loop reads CSVQDPPQETQYF. The DNA for the CDR3 is TGCAGCGTTCAAGACCCCCCACAAGAGACCCAGTACTTC. Using reference TRBV29-1 and TRBJ2-5 for the parts outside the CDR3, the full variable domain is SAVISQKPSRDICQRGTSLTIQCQVDSQVTMMFWYRQQPGQSLTLIATANQGSEATYESGFVIDKFPISRPNLTFSTLTVSNMSPEDSSIYLCSVQDPPQETQYFGPGTRLLVL.

The chain has TRBV7-9 and TRBJ1-3; no definite D call. Trimming took 1 base from V and 0 from J, leaving 10 bases between them. Germline V lookup: CDR1 SEHNR, CDR2 FQNEAQ (reference sequence). The CDR3 covers 16 residues. The CDR3 here is CASSLGPVSSGNTIYF. The CDR3 coding sequence is TGTGCCAGCAGCTTAGGCCCAGTAAGCTCTGGAAACACCATATATTTT.

A word on this clonotype: A much larger clone lies a single base off, so this may be a read error. The chain recombines TRBV5-1 with TRBJ2-3; 7 bases fit TRBD2. CDR3 length equals 14 residues. Germline-derived CDR1 and CDR2 are SGHRS and YFSETQ. The CDR3 DNA sequence: TGCGCCAGCAGCAAGCGGGAAACTACAGGTACGCAGTATTTT. This sequence encodes CASSKRETTGTQYF.

In its sample, this clonotype was seen many times. This chain connects TRBV11-3 to TRBJ2-5; 9 bases line up with TRBD2. The trim removed 2 bases at V and 4 bases at J, leaving 5 bases unmatched. Germline V gives CDR1 SGHNT, CDR2 YENEEA. This CDR3 region has 15 residues. The CDR3 DNA is TGTGCCAGCAGCTTATATAGCGGGAGAACAGAGACCCAGTACTTC. It encodes CASSLYSGRTETQYF. Based on the CDR3 plus reference TRBV11-3 and TRBJ2-5, the full variable domain is EAGVVQSPRYKIIEKKQPVAFWCNPISGHNTLYWYLQNLGQGPELLIRYENEEAVDDSQLPKDRFSAERLKGVDSTLKIQPAELGDSAVYLCASSLYSGRTETQYFGPGTRLLVL.

Ten or more counts support this clonotype. At one end the junction does not follow the germline gene, possibly because of a read error. The chain has TRBV12-5 and TRBJ2-1; D remains ambiguous. This CDR3 spans 16 amino acids. Germline CDR1 LGHNT, CDR2 FRNRAP. The DNA of the CDR3 is TGTGCTAGTGGTTTGGAGGTGGGATCCTCCTACAATGAGCGGTTCTTC. This sequence encodes CASGLEVGSSYNERFF.

This clonotype was recorded a few times. The chain joins TRBV7-9 to TRBJ1-5; 8 nucleotides match TRBD1. From germline, CDR1 is SEHNR and CDR2 FQNEAQ (reference sequence). The junction had 12 bases not matched to a gene; V was cut back by 3 bases and J by 5 bases. The CDR3 sequence is 17 residues long. This CDR3 is CASSLAWTGKGDQPQHF. DNA of the CDR3: TGTGCCAGCAGCTTGGCTTGGACAGGGAAAGGAGATCAGCCCCAGCATTTT.

This clonotype was detected ten times or more. The J gene is TRBJ2-7, the V gene TRBV7-2, with TRBD2 identical over 8 bases. Germline loops: CDR1 SGHTA, CDR2 FQGNSA. J was trimmed by 1 base and V by 1 base; bases with no gene match: 6. This CDR3 spans 16 amino acids. CDR3 region: CASSLVMASGSYEQYF. The CDR3, as DNA: TGTGCCAGCAGCTTAGTAATGGCTAGCGGGTCCTACGAGCAGTACTTC.

This clonotype was recorded at least ten times. This CDR3 reads CASSSGGNYQPQHF. The CDR3 nucleotides are TGTGCCAGCAGTTCGGGGGGCAACTATCAGCCCCAGCATTTT. The chain is built from TRBV12-3 or TRBV12-4 and TRBJ1-5; D might be TRBD1 (6 bases). The CDR3 contains 14 residues. Trimming took off 4 bases at V and 5 bases at J, with 12 bases between the two ends.

This chain uses TRBV7-8 with TRBJ2-7, with 9 bases aligning to TRBD1. Losses at the gene ends were 2 bases for V and 0 bases for J; bases not matched to a gene: 5. The CDR3 covers 16 residues. Per germline, CDR1 SGHVS and CDR2 FQNEAQ. The CDR3 DNA reads TGTGCCAGCAGCTTACTCGGACAGGGGAGCTCCTACGAGCAGTACTTC. Its translation is CASSLLGQGSSYEQYF.

This chain connects TRBV6-1 to TRBJ1-3; D perhaps matches TRBD1 (6 bases). This CDR3 comprises 14 residues. Germline values: CDR1 MNHNS, CDR2 SASEGT. Trimming removed 8 bases from V and 3 bases from J, with 14 bases in between. Here the CDR3 reads CASLRGGRGNTIYF. In DNA, the CDR3 is TGTGCCAGCCTAAGGGGGGGACGTGGAAACACCATATATTTT.

The chain employs TRBV11-2 and TRBJ2-7; 7 bases match TRBD2. Trimming removed 9 bases from V and 1 base from J; junction bases left unmatched: 6. CDR1 is SGHAT and CDR2 is FQNNGV in the germline V gene. The CDR3 extends over 13 amino acids. The CDR3 loop is CASLLGGSYEQYF. As DNA, the CDR3 is TGTGCCAGTTTACTGGGGGGGTCCTACGAGCAGTACTTC.

This clonotype showed up many times. The CDR3 DNA is TGTGCCAGCAACGGAGTCCCCAGCTACGAGCAGTACTTC. Residues: CASNGVPSYEQYF. This rearrangement joins TRBV2 to TRBJ2-7; no definite D call. Germline CDR1 SNHLY, CDR2 FYNNEI. The CDR3 runs to 13 residues. Trimming removed 7 bases from V and 3 bases from J, with 13 bases in between.

The chain carries TRBV20-1 and TRBJ2-5, with 7 bases that match TRBD2. Germline CDR1 and CDR2: DFQATT and SNEGSKA (reference sequence). V shed 3 bases and J 4 bases; nucleotides not matched to a gene: 5. The CDR3 runs to 13 residues. The CDR3 loop reads CSASRLAAETQYF. Written as DNA, the CDR3 is TGCAGTGCTAGTCGGCTAGCGGCAGAGACCCAGTACTTC.

This clonotype was counted at least ten times. The chain couples TRBV2 to TRBJ1-1; no definite D call. Germline CDR1 and CDR2: SNHLY and FYNNEI. V was clipped by 6 bases and J by 1 base, with 6 bases between them. The CDR3 is 12 amino acids. CDR3 sequence reads: CASRRQNTEAFF. The CDR3 coding sequence is TGTGCCAGCAGACGACAGAACACTGAAGCTTTCTTT.

V is TRBV27 and J is TRBJ2-7; D unresolved. Germline lookup yields CDR1 MNHEY and CDR2 SMNVEV (reference sequence). CDR3 length: 13 amino acids. The V and J ends lost 6 bases and 2 bases respectively, with 11 bases between them. The CDR3 is CASSRLGPYEQYF. The CDR3 region has the DNA TGTGCCAGCAGCCGACTGGGCCCCTACGAGCAGTACTTC.

The chain has TRBV19 and TRBJ1-1; 9 bases map to TRBD1. The CDR3 is made up of 15 amino acids. Germline loops: CDR1 LNHDA, CDR2 SQIVND (reference sequence). V gave up 7 bases and J gave up 1 base; unmatched junction bases: 7. In nucleotides, the CDR3 is TGTGCCAGTACCCGGGGGACAGGGAAGAACACTGAAGCTTTCTTT. It yields the protein CASTRGTGKNTEAFF.

This clonotype came up a few times. This chain uses TRBV12-3 or TRBV12-4 with TRBJ2-7, with a possible D match to TRBD1 (5 bases). V lost 6 bases and J lost 5, with 20 bases in between. This CDR3 has 15 residues. CDR3 residues: CASRPTVSRGNEQYF. Here the CDR3 DNA reads TGTGCCAGCAGGCCGACAGTTAGCCGAGGCAACGAGCAGTACTTC.

This clonotype has ten or more counts. The V gene is TRBV4-1, the J gene TRBJ2-7; D ambiguous. Germline V gives CDR1 MGHRA, CDR2 YSYEKL. Trimming removed 0 bases from V and 2 bases from J, with 14 bases in between. The CDR3 contains 16 residues. The CDR3 nucleotides read TGCGCCAGCAGCCAAGAAAAGGCCGGCGGAACCTACGAGCAGTACTTC. Amino acids: CASSQEKAGGTYEQYF.

This clonotype has just a few counts. The gene calls are TRBV13 and TRBJ2-2, with 7 bases fitting TRBD2. Germline lookup yields CDR1 PRHDT and CDR2 FYEKMQ (reference sequence). The trim removed 2 bases at V and 1 base at J, leaving 4 bases unmatched. This CDR3 is built from 16 residues. The CDR3 DNA follows: TGTGCCAGCAGCTTATGGGTAGCGGGGAACACCGGGGAGCTGTTTTTT. Protein product: CASSLWVAGNTGELFF.

This clonotype was detected many times. This chain connects TRBV24-1 to TRBJ2-1; 8 nucleotides line up with TRBD1. Germline loops: CDR1 KGHDR, CDR2 SFDVKD. The CDR3 runs 16 residues. Trimming cost V 4 bases and J 7 bases; bases outside gene matches: 11. The CDR3 loop is CATSDPPDRGHNEQFF. The CDR3 DNA sequence: TGTGCCACCAGTGACCCGCCTGACAGGGGTCATAATGAGCAGTTCTTC.

The chain couples TRBV5-1 to TRBJ1-5; D is uncertain. Germline V lookup: CDR1 SGHRS, CDR2 YFSETQ. Trimming pared 0 bases from V and 5 bases from J, leaving 12 bases between. The CDR3 has 15 residues. The CDR3 is CASSLVAGLYQPQHF. CDR3 DNA: TGCGCCAGCAGCTTGGTGGCAGGATTATATCAGCCCCAGCATTTT.

V and J are TRBV18 and TRBJ1-3; D ambiguous. V was shortened by 6 bases and J by 4 bases, with 10 bases between the two germline ends. The CDR3 is 13 amino acids. CDR1 is KGHSH and CDR2 is LQKENI in the germline V gene. The CDR3 region is CASSQERGNTIYF. In DNA form, the CDR3 reads TGTGCCAGCTCTCAGGAACGGGGAAACACCATATATTTT. Full variable domain (missing parts from reference TRBV18 and TRBJ1-3): NAGVMQNPRHLVRRRGQEARLRCSPMKGHSHVYWYRQLPEEGLKFMVYLQKENIIDESGMPKERFSAEFPKEGPSILRIQQVVRGDSAAYFCASSQERGNTIYFGEGSWLTVV.

There are many counts of this clonotype. This chain connects TRBV20-1 to TRBJ1-5; 8 nucleotides line up with TRBD1. Germline V CDR1 and CDR2: DFQATT, SNEGSKA (reference sequence). The CDR3 contains 15 residues. J gave up 1 base and V 3 bases, and 5 bases lay outside the gene matches. The CDR3 bases are TGCAGTGCTAGGCCGGGACAGGCCAGCAATCAGCCCCAGCATTTT. It specifies CSARPGQASNQPQHF.

This clonotype was seen ten or more times. This chain links TRBV20-1 with TRBJ2-7; TRBD1 agrees at 9 bases. This CDR3 is 14 amino acids long. J gave up 6 bases and V 5 bases, and 11 bases lay outside the gene matches. CDR1 and CDR2 (germline): DFQATT, SNEGSKA (reference sequence). CDR3: CSAVTGTGTPEQYF. For the CDR3, the DNA is TGCAGTGCTGTTACCGGGACAGGGACTCCCGAGCAGTACTTC.

This clonotype was detected many times. This chain uses TRBV27 with TRBJ2-1; D unclear. CDR3 length: 15 amino acids. CDR1 MNHEY and CDR2 SMNVEV come from the germline V gene (reference sequence). V lost 0 bases, J lost 1 base, and 7 bases lay in between. The CDR3 sequence: CASSLSSPSYNEQFF. The DNA of the CDR3 is TGTGCCAGCAGTTTATCCTCTCCTTCCTACAATGAGCAGTTCTTC.